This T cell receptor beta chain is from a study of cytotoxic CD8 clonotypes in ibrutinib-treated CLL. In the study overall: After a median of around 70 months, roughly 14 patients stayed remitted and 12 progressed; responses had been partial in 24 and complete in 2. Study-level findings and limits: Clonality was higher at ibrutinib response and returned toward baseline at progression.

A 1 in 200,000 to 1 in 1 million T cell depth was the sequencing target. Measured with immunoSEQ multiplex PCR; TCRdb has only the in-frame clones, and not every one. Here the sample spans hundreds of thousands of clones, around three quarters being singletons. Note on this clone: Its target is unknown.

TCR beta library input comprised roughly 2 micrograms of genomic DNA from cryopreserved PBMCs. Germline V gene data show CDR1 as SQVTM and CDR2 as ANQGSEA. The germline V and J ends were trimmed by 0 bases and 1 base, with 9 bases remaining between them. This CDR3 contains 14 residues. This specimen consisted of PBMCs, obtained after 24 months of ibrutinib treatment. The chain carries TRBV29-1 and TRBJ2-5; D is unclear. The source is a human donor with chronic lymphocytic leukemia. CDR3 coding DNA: TGCAGCGTTGAAGATAGCTGGGTCCAAGAGACCCAGTACTTC. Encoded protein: CSVEDSWVQETQYF.